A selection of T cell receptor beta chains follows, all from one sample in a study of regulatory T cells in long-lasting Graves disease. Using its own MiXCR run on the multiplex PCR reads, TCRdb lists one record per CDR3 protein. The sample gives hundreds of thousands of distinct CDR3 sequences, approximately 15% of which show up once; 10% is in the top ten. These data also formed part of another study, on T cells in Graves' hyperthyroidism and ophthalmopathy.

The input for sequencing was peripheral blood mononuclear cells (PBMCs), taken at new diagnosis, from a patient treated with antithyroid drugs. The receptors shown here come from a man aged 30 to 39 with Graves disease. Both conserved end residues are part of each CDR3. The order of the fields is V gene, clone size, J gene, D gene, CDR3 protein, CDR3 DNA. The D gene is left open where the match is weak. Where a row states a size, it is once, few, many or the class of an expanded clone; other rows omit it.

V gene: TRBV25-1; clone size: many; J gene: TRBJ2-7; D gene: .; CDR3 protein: CASSDCGPRPYEQYF; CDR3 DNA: TGTGCCAGCAGTGATTGCGGCCCACGGCCCTACGAGCAGTACTTC
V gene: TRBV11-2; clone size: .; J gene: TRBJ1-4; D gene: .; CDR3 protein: CASSLVRGANEKLFF; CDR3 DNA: TGTGCCAGCAGCTTAGTACGAGGTGCTAATGAAAAACTGTTTTTT
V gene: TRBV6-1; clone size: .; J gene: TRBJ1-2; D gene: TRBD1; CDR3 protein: CASSDESQGDYGYTF; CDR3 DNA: TGTGCCAGCAGTGACGAATCACAGGGGGACTACGGCTACACCTTC
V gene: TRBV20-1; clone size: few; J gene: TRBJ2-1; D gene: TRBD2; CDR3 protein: CSALLAGAYNEQFF; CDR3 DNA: TGCAGTGCGCTACTAGCGGGAGCTTACAATGAGCAGTTCTTC
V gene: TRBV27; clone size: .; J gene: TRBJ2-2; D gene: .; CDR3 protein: CASSLWQAGNTGELFF; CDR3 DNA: TGTGCCAGCAGTTTATGGCAGGCTGGGAACACCGGGGAGCTGTTTTTT
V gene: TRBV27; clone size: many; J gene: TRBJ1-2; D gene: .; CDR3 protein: CASSLSGALANYGYTF; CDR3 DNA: TGTGCCAGCAGTTTATCTGGGGCTCTAGCTAACTATGGCTACACCTTC
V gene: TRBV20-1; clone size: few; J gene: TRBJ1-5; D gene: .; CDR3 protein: CSASPQINQPQHF; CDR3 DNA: TGCAGTGCTAGCCCCCAGATCAATCAGCCCCAGCATTTT
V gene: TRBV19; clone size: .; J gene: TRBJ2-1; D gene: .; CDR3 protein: CASKTRQRNEQFF; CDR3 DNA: TGTGCCAGTAAAACCCGACAACGAAATGAGCAGTTCTTC
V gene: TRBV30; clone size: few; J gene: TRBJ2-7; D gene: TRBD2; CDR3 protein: CAWTRLAGVTYEQYF; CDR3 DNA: TGTGCCTGGACCCGACTAGCGGGAGTGACATACGAGCAGTACTTC
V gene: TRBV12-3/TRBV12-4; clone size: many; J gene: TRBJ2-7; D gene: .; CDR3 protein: CASSPDATYEQYF; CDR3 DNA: TGTGCCAGCAGTCCGGACGCCACCTACGAGCAGTACTTC
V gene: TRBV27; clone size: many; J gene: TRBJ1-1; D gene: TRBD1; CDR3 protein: CASRLQGLNTEAFF; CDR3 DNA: TGTGCCAGCAGGTTACAGGGGCTGAACACTGAAGCTTTCTTT
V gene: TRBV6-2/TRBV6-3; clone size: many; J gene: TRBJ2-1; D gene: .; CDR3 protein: CASSYEADYNEQFF; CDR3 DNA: TGTGCCAGCAGTTACGAAGCGGACTACAATGAGCAGTTCTTC
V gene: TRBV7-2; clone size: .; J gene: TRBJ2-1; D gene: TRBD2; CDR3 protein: CASSLTSVYNEQFF; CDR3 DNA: TGTGCCAGCAGCTTGACTAGCGTCTACAATGAGCAGTTCTTC
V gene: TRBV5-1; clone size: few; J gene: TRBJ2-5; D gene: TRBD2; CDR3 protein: CASSLALAGGQETQYF; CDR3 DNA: TGCGCCAGCAGCTTGGCCTTAGCGGGAGGGCAAGAGACCCAGTACTTC
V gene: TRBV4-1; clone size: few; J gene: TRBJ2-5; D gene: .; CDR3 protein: CASSQDGIQSRETQYF; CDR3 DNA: TGCGCCAGCAGCCAAGATGGAATACAATCTCGGGAGACCCAGTACTTC
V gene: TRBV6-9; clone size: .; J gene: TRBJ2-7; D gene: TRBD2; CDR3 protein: CASSYSLAGGSSYEQYF; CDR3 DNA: TGTGCCAGCAGTTACTCATTAGCGGGAGGGTCCTCCTACGAGCAGTACTTC
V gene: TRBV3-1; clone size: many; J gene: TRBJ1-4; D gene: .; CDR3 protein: CASRQAQNEKLFF; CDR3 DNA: TGTGCCAGCAGACAGGCGCAAAATGAAAAACTGTTTTTT
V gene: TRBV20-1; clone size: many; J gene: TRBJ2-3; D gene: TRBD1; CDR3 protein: CSAPGQGVEDTQYF; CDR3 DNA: TGCAGTGCGCCGGGACAGGGGGTGGAAGATACGCAGTATTTT
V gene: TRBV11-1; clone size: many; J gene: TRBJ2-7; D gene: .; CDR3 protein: CASSNIGGAFYEQYF; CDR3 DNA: TGTGCCAGCAGCAACATCGGCGGGGCATTCTACGAGCAGTACTTC
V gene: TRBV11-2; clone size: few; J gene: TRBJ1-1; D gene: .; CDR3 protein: CASSLVPPLLGPKRNTEAFF; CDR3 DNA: TGTGCCAGCAGCTTAGTTCCCCCTCTTCTCGGGCCTAAGCGGAACACTGAAGCTTTCTTT
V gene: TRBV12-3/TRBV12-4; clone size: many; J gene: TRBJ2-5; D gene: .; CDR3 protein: CASSPVGLSSQETQYF; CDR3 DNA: TGTGCCAGCAGCCCCGTGGGACTTAGCAGCCAAGAGACCCAGTACTTC
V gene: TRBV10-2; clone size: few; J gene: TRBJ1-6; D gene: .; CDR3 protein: CASSGDDYNSPLHF; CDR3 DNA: TGCGCCAGCAGTGGTGACGATTATAATTCACCCCTCCACTTT
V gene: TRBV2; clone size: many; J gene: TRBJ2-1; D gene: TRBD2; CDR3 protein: CASHGTRTYNEQFF; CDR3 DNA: TGTGCCAGCCACGGGACTAGGACCTACAATGAGCAGTTCTTC
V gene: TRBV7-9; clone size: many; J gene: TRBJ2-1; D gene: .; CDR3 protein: CASSSFVVVRWKDNEQFF; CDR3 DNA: TGTGCCAGCAGCAGCTTTGTGGTAGTCCGCTGGAAAGACAATGAGCAGTTCTTC
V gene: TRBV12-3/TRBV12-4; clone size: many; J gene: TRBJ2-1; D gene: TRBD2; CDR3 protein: CASSGGLAQSNEQFF; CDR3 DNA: TGTGCCAGCAGTGGGGGACTAGCTCAAAGCAATGAGCAGTTCTTC
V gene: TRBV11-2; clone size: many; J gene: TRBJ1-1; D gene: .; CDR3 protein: CASSPGHTEAFF; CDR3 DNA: TGTGCCAGCAGCCCAGGACACACTGAAGCTTTCTTT
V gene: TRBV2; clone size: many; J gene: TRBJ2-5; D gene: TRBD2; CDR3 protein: CASSENRLAKYQETQYF; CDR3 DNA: TGTGCCAGCAGTGAGAACAGACTAGCGAAGTACCAAGAGACCCAGTACTTC
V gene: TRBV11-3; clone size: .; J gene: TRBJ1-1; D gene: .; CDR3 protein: CASSPGQSFRGEAFF; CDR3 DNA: TGTGCCAGCAGCCCCGGACAGTCCTTTCGGGGTGAAGCTTTCTTT
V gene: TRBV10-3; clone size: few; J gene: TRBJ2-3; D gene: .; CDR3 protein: CASLGAASSTDTQYF; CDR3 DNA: TGTGCCAGCTTAGGGGCGGCCTCTAGCACAGATACGCAGTATTTT
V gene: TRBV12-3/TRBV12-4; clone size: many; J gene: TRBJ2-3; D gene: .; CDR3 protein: CASSLWMDTDTQYF; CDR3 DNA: TGTGCCAGCAGTTTATGGATGGACACAGATACGCAGTATTTT
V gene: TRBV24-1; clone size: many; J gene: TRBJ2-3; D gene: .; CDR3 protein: CATSDTGQTISSDTQYF; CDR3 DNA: TGTGCCACCAGTGATACCGGACAGACGATATCCTCAGATACGCAGTATTTT
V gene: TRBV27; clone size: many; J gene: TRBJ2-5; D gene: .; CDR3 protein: CASGSRWVQETQYF; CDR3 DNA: TGTGCCAGCGGATCAAGGTGGGTCCAAGAGACCCAGTACTTC
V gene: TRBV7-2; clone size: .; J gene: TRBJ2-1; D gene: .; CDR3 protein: CASSQEPPAGANNEQFF; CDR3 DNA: TGTGCCAGCAGCCAAGAACCGCCGGCGGGGGCCAACAATGAGCAGTTCTTC
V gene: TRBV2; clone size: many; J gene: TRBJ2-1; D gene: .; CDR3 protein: CASSQTGLRGEQFF; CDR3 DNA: TGTGCCAGCAGTCAAACAGGACTTAGAGGGGAGCAGTTCTTC
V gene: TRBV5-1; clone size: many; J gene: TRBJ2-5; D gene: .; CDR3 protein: CASSVGTAQETQYF; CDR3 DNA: TGTGCCAGCAGCGTAGGAACAGCCCAAGAGACCCAGTACTTC
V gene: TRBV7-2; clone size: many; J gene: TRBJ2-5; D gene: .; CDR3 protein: CASSFQGRQYF; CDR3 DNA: TGTGCCAGCAGCTTCCAGGGTCGTCAGTACTTC
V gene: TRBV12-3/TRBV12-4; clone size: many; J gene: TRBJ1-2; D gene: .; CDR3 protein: CASSLGRGGYTF; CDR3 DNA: TGTGCCAGCAGCTTGGGACGAGGGGGCTACACCTTC
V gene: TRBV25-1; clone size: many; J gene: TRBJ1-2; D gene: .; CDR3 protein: CASESPGGDGYTF; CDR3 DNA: TGTGCCAGCGAATCACCCGGAGGGGATGGCTACACCTTC
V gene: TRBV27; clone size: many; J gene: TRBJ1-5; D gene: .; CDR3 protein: CASGWGDQPQHF; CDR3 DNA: TGTGCCAGTGGTTGGGGGGATCAGCCCCAGCATTTT
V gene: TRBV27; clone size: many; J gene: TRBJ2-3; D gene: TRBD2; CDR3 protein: CASRTLAGSRTDTQYF; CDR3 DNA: TGTGCCAGCAGAACTCTAGCGGGAAGTAGAACAGATACGCAGTATTTT
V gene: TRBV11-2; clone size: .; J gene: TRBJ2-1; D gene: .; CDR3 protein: CASSLDGLVGHEQFF; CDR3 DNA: TGTGCCAGCAGCTTAGATGGCCTAGTTGGGCATGAGCAGTTCTTC
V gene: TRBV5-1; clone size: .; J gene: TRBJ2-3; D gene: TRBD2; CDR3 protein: CASSVSSGSTDTRYF; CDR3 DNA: TGCGCCAGCAGCGTCTCTAGCGGGAGCACAGATACGCGGTATTTT
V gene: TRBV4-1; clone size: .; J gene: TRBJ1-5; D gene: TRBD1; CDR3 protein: CASSQDRDRERPQHF; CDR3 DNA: TGCGCCAGCAGCCAAGACAGGGACAGAGAAAGGCCCCAGCATTTT
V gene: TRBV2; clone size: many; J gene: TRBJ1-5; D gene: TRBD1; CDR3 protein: CASTGQGGEPQHF; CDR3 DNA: TGTGCCAGCACCGGACAGGGTGGGGAGCCCCAGCATTTT
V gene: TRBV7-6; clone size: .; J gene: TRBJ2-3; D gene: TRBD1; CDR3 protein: CASSSSSGQGYTDTQYF; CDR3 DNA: TGTGCCAGCAGCTCGAGTTCAGGACAGGGTTACACAGATACGCAGTATTTT
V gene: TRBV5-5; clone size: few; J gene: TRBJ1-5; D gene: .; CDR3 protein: CASSLSDRQPQHF; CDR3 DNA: TGTGCCAGCAGCTTGTCCGACCGTCAGCCCCAGCATTTT
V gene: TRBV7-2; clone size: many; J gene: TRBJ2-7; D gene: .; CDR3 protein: CASSPNSRISSYEQYF; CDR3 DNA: TGTGCCAGCAGCCCAAATAGCAGGATAAGCTCCTACGAGCAGTACTTC
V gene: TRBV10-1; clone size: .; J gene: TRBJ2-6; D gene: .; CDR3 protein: CASSGQAVLNRIGANVLTF; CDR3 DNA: TGCGCCAGCAGTGGACAGGCGGTACTAAATAGGATTGGGGCCAACGTCCTGACTTTC
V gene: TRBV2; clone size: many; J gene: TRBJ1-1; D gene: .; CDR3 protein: CASSEGGLFF; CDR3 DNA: TGTGCCAGCAGTGAGGGGGGTTTGTTCTTT
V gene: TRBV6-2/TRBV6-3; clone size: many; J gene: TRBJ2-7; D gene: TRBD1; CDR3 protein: CASIPGTGYEQYF; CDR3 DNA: TGTGCCAGCATACCCGGGACAGGTTACGAGCAGTACTTC
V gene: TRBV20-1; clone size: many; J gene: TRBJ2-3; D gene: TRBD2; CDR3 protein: CSAREGGAGVQRDTQYF; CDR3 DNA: TGCAGTGCTAGAGAAGGGGGAGCGGGAGTACAGAGAGATACGCAGTATTTT
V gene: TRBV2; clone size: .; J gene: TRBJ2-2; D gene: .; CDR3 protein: CASRENTGELVF; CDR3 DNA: TGTGCCAGCCGCGAGAACACCGGGGAGCTGGTTTTT
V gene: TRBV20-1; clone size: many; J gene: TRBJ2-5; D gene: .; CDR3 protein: CSARSSGLQYF; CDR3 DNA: TGCAGTGCCAGATCCTCGGGGCTCCAGTACTTC